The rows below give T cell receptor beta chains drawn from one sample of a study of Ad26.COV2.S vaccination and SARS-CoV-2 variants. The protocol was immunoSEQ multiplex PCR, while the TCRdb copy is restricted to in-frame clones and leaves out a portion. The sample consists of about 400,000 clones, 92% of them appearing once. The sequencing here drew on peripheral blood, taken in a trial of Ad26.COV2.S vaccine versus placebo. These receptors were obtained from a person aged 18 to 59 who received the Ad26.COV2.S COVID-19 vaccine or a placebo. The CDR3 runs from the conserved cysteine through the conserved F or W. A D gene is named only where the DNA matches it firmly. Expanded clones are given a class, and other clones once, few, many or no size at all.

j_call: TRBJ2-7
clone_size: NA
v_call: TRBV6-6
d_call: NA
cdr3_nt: TGTGCCAGCAGTTTGAACAGTGGTTACGAGCAGTACTTC
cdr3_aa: CASSLNSGYEQYF

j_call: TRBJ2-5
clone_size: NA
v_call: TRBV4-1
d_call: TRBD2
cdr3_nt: TGCGCCAGCGGCGGGACTAGCGGGGGTACGGAGACCCAGTACTTC
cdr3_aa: CASGGTSGGTETQYF

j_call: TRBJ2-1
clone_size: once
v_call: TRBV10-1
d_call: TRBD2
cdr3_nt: TGCGCCAGCAGTGAGTCCGGCGGGGGGGTGGATGAGCAGTTCTTC
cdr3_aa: CASSESGGGVDEQFF

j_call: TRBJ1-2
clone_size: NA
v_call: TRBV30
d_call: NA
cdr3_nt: TGTGCCTGGGAGGGCCAAAATGGCTACACCTTC
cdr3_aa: CAWEGQNGYTF

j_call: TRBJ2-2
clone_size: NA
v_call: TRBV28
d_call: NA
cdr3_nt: TGTGCCAGCAGGTCCCTAAGGCGGGGGCAAACCGGGGAGCTGTTTTTT
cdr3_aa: CASRSLRRGQTGELFF

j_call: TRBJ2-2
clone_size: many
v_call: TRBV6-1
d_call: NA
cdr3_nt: TGTGCCAGCAGTGAAGCGCTTGGGGGCACCGGGGAGCTGTTTTTT
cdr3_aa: CASSEALGGTGELFF

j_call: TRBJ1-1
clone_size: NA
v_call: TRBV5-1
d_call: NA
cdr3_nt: TGCGCCAGCAGCGGGACGGTGAACACTGAAGCTTTCTTT
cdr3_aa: CASSGTVNTEAFF

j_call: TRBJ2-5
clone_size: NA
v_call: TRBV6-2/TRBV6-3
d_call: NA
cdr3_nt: TGTGCCAGCAGTTACGTAGAGACCCAGTACTTC
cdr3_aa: CASSYVETQYF

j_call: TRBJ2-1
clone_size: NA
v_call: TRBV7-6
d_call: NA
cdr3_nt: TGTGCCAGCAGCTTTTACGCCGAAACCTACTACAATGAGCAGTTCTTC
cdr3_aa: CASSFYAETYYNEQFF

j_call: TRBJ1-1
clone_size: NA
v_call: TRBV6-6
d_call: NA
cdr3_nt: TGTGCCATATCCTGGGTGGGGCCCATGAACACTGAAGCTTTCTTT
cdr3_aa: CAISWVGPMNTEAFF

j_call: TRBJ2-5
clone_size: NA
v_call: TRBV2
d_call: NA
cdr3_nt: TGTGCCAGCAGTGAAGCGCTGACAATCCAAGAGACCCAGTACTTC
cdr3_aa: CASSEALTIQETQYF

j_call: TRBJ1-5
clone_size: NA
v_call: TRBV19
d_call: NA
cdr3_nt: TGTGCCAGCGGACTGGGTCGCGATGGGGAGCCCCAGCATTTT
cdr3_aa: CASGLGRDGEPQHF

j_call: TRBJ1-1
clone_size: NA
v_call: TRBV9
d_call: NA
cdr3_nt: TGTGCCAGCAGCGTAAGCGGGAGGGTTGACACTGAAGCTTTCTTT
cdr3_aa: CASSVSGRVDTEAFF

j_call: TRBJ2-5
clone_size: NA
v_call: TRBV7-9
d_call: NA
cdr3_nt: TGTGCCAGCAGCGCCGCAGGTAGCCAGACGGAGACCCAGTACTTC
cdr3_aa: CASSAAGSQTETQYF

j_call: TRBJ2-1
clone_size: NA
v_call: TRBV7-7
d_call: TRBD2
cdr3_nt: TGTGCCAGCAGCCCCGCCGGTAGAGCGGGGGGGCGAGATGAGCAGTTCTTC
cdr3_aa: CASSPAGRAGGRDEQFF